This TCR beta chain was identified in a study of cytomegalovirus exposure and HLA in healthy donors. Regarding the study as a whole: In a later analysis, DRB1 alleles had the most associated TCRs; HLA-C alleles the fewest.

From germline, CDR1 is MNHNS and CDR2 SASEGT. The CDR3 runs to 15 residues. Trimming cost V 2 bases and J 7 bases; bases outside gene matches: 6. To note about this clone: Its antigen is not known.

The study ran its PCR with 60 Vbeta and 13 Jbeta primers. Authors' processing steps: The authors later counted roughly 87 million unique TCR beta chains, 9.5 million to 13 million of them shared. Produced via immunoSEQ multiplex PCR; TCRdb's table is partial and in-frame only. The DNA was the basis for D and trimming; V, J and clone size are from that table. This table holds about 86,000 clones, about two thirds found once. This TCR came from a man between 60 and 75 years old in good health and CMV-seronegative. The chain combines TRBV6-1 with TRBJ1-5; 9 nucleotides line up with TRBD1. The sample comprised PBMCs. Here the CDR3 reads CASSEMGQGSQPQHF. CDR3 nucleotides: TGTGCCAGCAGTGAAATGGGACAGGGAAGCCAGCCCCAGCATTTT.